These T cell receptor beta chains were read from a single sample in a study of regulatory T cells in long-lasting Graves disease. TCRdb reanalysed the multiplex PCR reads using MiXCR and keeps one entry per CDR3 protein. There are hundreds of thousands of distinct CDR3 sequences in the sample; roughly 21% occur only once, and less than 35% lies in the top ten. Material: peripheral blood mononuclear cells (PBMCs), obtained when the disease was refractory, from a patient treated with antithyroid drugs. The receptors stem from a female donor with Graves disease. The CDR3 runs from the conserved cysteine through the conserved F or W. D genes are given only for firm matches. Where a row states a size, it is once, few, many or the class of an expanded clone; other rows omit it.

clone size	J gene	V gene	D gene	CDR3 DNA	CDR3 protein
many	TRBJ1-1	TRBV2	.	TGTGCCAGCCACCGGGACCAGAACACTGAAGCTTTCTTT	CASHRDQNTEAFF
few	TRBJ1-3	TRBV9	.	TGTGCCAGCAGCGTAGGTGACAGCTCTGGAAACACCATATATTTT	CASSVGDSSGNTIYF
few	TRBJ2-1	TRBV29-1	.	TGCAGCGCGGACCGGGCCCCCGGGAATGAGCAGTTCTTC	CSADRAPGNEQFF
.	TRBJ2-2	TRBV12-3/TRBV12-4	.	TGTGCCAGCAGCCGACTAGCGAACACCGGGGAGCTGTTTTTT	CASSRLANTGELFF
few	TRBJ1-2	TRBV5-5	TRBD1	TGTGCCAGCTTCCCGGGACAGGGAAACCCCTATGGCTACACCTTC	CASFPGQGNPYGYTF
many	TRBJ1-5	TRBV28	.	TGTGCCACCAGGGTTAACAATCAGCCCCAGCATTTT	CATRVNNQPQHF
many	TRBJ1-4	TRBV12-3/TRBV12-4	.	TGTGCCAGCAGTATACAGGGAATGCGTGAAAAACTGTTTTTT	CASSIQGMREKLFF
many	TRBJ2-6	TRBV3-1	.	TGTGCCAGCAGCCCTGTCAAGGGCTCTGGGGCCAACGTCCTGACTTTC	CASSPVKGSGANVLTF
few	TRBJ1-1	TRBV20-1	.	TGCAGTGCTAGAGCGGCCTGGGGGGCGCGTACCCCTAAAGCTTTCTTT	CSARAAWGARTPKAFF
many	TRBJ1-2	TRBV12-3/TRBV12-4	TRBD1	TGTGCCAGCAGGCCAGGGGGCAGAGGAGCGGGCTACACCTTC	CASRPGGRGAGYTF
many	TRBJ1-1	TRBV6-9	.	TGTGCCAGCAGTTACCCATTCAAGGGGTGGAACACTGAAGCTTTCTTT	CASSYPFKGWNTEAFF
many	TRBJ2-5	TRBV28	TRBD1	TGTGCCAGCAGTTTCGCCGACAGGGACGGAGAGACCCAGTACTTC	CASSFADRDGETQYF
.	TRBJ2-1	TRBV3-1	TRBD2	TGTGCCAGCAGTCAGGGACTAGCGGGAGACAATGAGCAGTTCTTC	CASSQGLAGDNEQFF
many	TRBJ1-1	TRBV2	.	TGTGCCAGCAGTGAAGCTATGAACACTGAAGCTTTCTTT	CASSEAMNTEAFF
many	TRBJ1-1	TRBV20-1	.	TGCAGTGCTAGAGTTCAGGCAGAGGTGAACACTGAAGCTTTCTTT	CSARVQAEVNTEAFF
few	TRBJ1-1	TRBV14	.	TGTGCCAGCAGCCAACTCAGGGGACGGGGGGAGAACACTGAAGCTTTCTTT	CASSQLRGRGENTEAFF
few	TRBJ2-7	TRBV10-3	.	TGTGCCATCAGTGCCCGGGAGCCTATCTACGAGCAGTACTTC	CAISAREPIYEQYF
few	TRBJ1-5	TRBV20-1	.	TGCAGTGCTAGGGGGCGCAGGAGCAATCAGCCCCAGCATTTT	CSARGRRSNQPQHF
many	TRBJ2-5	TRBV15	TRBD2	TGTGCCACCAGCACCGGACTAGCGGGATCCCAAGAGACCCAGTACTTC	CATSTGLAGSQETQYF
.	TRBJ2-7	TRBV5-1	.	TGCGCCAGCAGCCCCTCAGGGTTCTCCGAGCAGTACTTC	CASSPSGFSEQYF
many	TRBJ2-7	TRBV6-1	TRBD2	TGTGCCAGCAGTACGACCCTAAGCGGGAGGGCCGACGAGCAGTACTTC	CASSTTLSGRADEQYF
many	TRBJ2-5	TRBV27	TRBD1	TGTGCCAGCAGTTTAAACAGGGGGCCTCAAGAGACCCAGTACTTC	CASSLNRGPQETQYF
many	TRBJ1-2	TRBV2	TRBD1	TGTGCCAGCAATGGAAGGGGGCATGGCTACACCTTC	CASNGRGHGYTF
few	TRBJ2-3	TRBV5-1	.	TGCGCCAGCAGAATCGGGGCAGAAAACACAGATACGCAGTATTTT	CASRIGAENTDTQYF
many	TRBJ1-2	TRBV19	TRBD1	TGTGCCAGTAGTATACAAATCAGGGGGTCCTATGGCTACACCTTC	CASSIQIRGSYGYTF
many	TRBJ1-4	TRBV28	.	TGTGCCAGCATTCCAAGGCCCCAGGGTTACGAAAAACTGTTTTTT	CASIPRPQGYEKLFF
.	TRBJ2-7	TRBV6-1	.	TGTGCCAGCAGCTCCAACAGGGCCTACGAGCAGTACTTC	CASSSNRAYEQYF
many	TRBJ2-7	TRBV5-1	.	TGCGCCAGCAGCTTTGAGGGCTACGAGCAGTACTTC	CASSFEGYEQYF
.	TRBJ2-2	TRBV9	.	TGTGCCAGCAGCTTCTCAGGTGGCGGGGAGCTGTTTTTT	CASSFSGGGELFF
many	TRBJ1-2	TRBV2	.	TGTGCCAGCAGTGATATTGGGGGAGCGAACTATGGCTACACCTTC	CASSDIGGANYGYTF
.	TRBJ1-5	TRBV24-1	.	TGTGCCGAACGGCGGGAGCCCCAGCATTTT	CAERREPQHF
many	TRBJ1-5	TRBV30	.	TGTGCCTGGAGTGTAGGAACAGGGCTCAATCAGCCCCAGCATTTT	CAWSVGTGLNQPQHF
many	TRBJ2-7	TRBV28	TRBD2	TGTGCCAGCAGTTTATTCAACCGGGCGGGGGACGAGCAGTACTTC	CASSLFNRAGDEQYF
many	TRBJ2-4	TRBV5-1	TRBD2	TGCGCCAGCAGCACCCCAGCGGGAGGGCCGGTGGCGGCCAAAAACATTCAGTACTTC	CASSTPAGGPVAAKNIQYF
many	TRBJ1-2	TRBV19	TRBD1	TGTGCCAGTAGTTTAATAGGGGACAGGGCTGGCTACACCTTC	CASSLIGDRAGYTF
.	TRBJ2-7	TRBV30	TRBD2	TGTGCCTGGTCGCGGGGGTTTGGCTACGAGCAGTACTTC	CAWSRGFGYEQYF
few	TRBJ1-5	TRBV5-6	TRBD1	TGTGCCAGCAGCTTGAGACAGGGCCATCAGCCCCAGCATTTT	CASSLRQGHQPQHF